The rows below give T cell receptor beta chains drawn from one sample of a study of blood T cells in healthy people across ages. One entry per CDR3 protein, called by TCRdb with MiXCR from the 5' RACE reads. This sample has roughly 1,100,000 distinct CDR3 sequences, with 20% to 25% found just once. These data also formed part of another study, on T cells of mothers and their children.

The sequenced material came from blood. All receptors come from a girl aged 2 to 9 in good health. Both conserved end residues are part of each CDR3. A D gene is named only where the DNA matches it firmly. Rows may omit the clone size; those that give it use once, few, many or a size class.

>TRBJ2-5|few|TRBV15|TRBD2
TGTGCCACCAGCGACCGGGGGGGCGAGGAGACCCAGTACTTC
CATSDRGGEETQYF
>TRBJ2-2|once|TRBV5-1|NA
TGCGCCAGCGAAGGGGTATTGAACACCGGGGAGCTGTTTTTT
CASEGVLNTGELFF
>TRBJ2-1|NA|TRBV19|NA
TGTGCCAGTATGGAGGGTACTAGCTCCTACAATGAGCAGTTCTTC
CASMEGTSSYNEQFF
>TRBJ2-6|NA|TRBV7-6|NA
TGTGCCAGCAGCTCGACAGTTAGCTCTGGGGCCAACGTCCTGACTTTC
CASSSTVSSGANVLTF
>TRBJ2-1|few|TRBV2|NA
TGTGCCAGCGTTTGGAATCACGATGAGCAGTTCTTC
CASVWNHDEQFF
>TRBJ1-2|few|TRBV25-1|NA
TGTGCCAGCAGTGAAAACGGAATCTATGGCTACACCTTC
CASSENGIYGYTF
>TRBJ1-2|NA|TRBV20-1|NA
TGCAGCCTTCCCGGGGGGGCCCCTCTCTATGGCTACACCTTC
CSLPGGAPLYGYTF
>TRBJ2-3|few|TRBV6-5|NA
TGTGCCAGCAGTTCATATAGGGGGGATACGCAGTATTTT
CASSSYRGDTQYF
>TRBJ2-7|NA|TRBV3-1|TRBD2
TGTGCCGCCGGTGCGGGGAGCGGGAGTTTCCACGAGCAGTACTTC
CAAGAGSGSFHEQYF
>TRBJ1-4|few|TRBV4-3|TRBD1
TGCGCCAGCAGCCAAGATCAGGGGGCAAAGCAGTTTTTT
CASSQDQGAKQFF
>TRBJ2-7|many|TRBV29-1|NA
TGCAGCGTTGCACAGGGTGACGAGCAGTACTTC
CSVAQGDEQYF
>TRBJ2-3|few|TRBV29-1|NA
TGCAGCGTTGAGACATTGCAGGGGAACACAGATACGCAGTATTTT
CSVETLQGNTDTQYF